These 21 T cell receptor beta chains came from one sample sequenced in a study of T cell responses to AZD1222 COVID-19 vaccine. TCRdb's table, derived via immunoSEQ multiplex PCR, lists solely in-frame clones and lacks some. The top ten hold more than 20% of the sample, which has roughly 100,000 clones, about 87% seen once. The specimen comprised peripheral blood, sampled on day 0 of AZD1222 vaccination. The receptors here all came from an adult in good health.

The chain is built from TRBV9 and TRBJ1-4; 7 bases line up with TRBD1. Trimming cost V 3 bases and J 4 bases; bases outside gene matches: 3. CDR1 is SGDLS, CDR2 YYNGEE, per germline. The CDR3 is made up of 14 amino acids. The CDR3 region is CASSGRDSNEKLFF. For the CDR3, the DNA is TGTGCCAGCAGCGGCCGGGACAGTAATGAAAAACTGTTTTTT.

The gene calls are TRBV11-2 and TRBJ2-7; 7 nucleotides line up with TRBD2. The CDR3 has 12 residues. Germline CDR1 and CDR2: SGHAT and FQNNGV. The ends lost 4 bases at V and 3 bases at J; junction bases unmatched: 0. The CDR3 spells CASSSSGYEQYF. The CDR3 nucleotides are TGTGCCAGCAGCTCTAGCGGCTACGAGCAGTACTTC.

This clone was counted between two and nine times. The chain is built from TRBV4-3 and TRBJ1-3; the D gene is possibly TRBD1 (5 bases). Germline loops: CDR1 LGHNA, CDR2 YSLEER. CDR3 size: 15 residues. Trimming shortened V by 3 bases and J by 2 bases, and 11 bases separated the two germline ends. The CDR3 DNA is TGCGCCAGCAGCCAGGCTCAGGGACCTGGAAACACCATATATTTT. Its protein is CASSQAQGPGNTIYF.

This chain connects TRBV13 to TRBJ2-1, with TRBD1 as a possible D gene (5 bases). Per the germline V gene, CDR1 is PRHDT and CDR2 is FYEKMQ (reference sequence). This CDR3 spans 13 amino acids. V was cut by 5 bases and J by 9 bases, with 14 bases left in between. The CDR3 DNA follows: TGTGCCAGCAGCCCCCCGGGTCAGGGTGAGCAGTTCTTC. It encodes CASSPPGQGEQFF.

This clone was counted a few times. The chain combines TRBV7-2 with TRBJ2-7; the D is unclear. This CDR3 region has 17 residues. The ends were cut back, 2 bases at V and 3 bases at J, with 20 bases in the middle. The germline V gene has CDR1 SGHTA and CDR2 FQGNSA. CDR3 DNA sequence: TGTGCCAGCAGCTTAAGGACGGAAGGATACACAGACTACGAGCAGTACTTC. The encoded protein is CASSLRTEGYTDYEQYF.

This chain uses TRBV19 with TRBJ1-4; 8 positions match TRBD1. The germline V gene has CDR1 LNHDA and CDR2 SQIVND (reference sequence). V shed 3 bases and J 8 bases; nucleotides not matched to a gene: 5. The CDR3 spans 14 residues. CDR3 in amino acids: CASSIGQGGEKLFF. CDR3 DNA sequence: TGTGCCAGTAGTATCGGACAGGGAGGCGAAAAACTGTTTTTT.

This chain uses TRBV7-9 with TRBJ2-1; D call uncertain. Trimming took 4 bases from V and 13 from J, leaving 17 bases between them. Germline-derived CDR1 and CDR2 are SEHNR and FQNEAQ (reference sequence). The CDR3 totals 13 residues. DNA for the CDR3: TGTGCCAGCAGCTCCGCTGGGCCCAACGGTCAGTTCTTC. This translates into CASSSAGPNGQFF.

On this clone itself: A junction boundary mismatches the germline segment, possibly from a read error. The V and J genes are TRBV5-4 and TRBJ2-7; 7 bases are shared with TRBD2. Germline V gene lookup returns CDR1 SGHNT and CDR2 YYREEE (reference sequence). The CDR3 length is 13 residues. The CDR3 DNA sequence: TGTGCCAGCACCTTGGTAGGGGAGGGCGAGCAGTACTTC. Its protein product is CASTLVGEGEQYF. Supplemented by reference TRBV5-4 and TRBJ2-7, the full variable domain reads ETGVTQSPTHLIKTRGQQVTLRCSSQSGHNTVSWYQQALGQGPQFIFQYYREEENGRGNFPPRFSGLQFPNYSSELNVNALELDDSALYLCASTLVGEGEQYFGPGTRLTVT.

This clone is a singleton in its sample. J is TRBJ1-3 and V is TRBV5-1; D gene uncertain. The V and J ends lost 0 bases and 0 bases respectively, with 10 bases between them. Germline CDR1 reads SGHRS; CDR2 reads YFSETQ. This CDR3 is built from 16 residues. This CDR3 is CASSLAPQDSGNTIYF. Written as DNA, the CDR3 is TGCGCCAGCAGCTTGGCACCTCAGGACTCTGGAAACACCATATATTTT.

The rearrangement links TRBV2 to TRBJ2-1; no reliable D call. CDR3 length: 15 residues. Trimming removed 3 bases from V and 0 bases from J, with 9 bases in between. Looked up from germline, CDR1 is SNHLY and CDR2 is FYNNEI. The CDR3 is CASSEWASSYNEQFF. CDR3 nucleotides: TGTGCCAGCAGTGAGTGGGCGAGCTCCTACAATGAGCAGTTCTTC.

The chain combines TRBV5-1 with TRBJ2-2, with 8 bases identical to TRBD2. CDR1 and CDR2 (germline): SGHRS, YFSETQ. This CDR3 comprises 14 residues. V was pared by 0 bases and J by 5 bases, with 0 bases of the junction left unmatched. CDR3 sequence (DNA): TGCGCCAGCAGCTTGGGCGGGAGGACCGGGGAGCTGTTTTTT. Encoded protein: CASSLGGRTGELFF. Drawing the rest from reference TRBV5-1 and TRBJ2-2, the complete variable domain is KAGVTQTPRYLIKTRGQQVTLSCSPISGHRSVSWYQQTPGQGLQFLFEYFSETQRNKGNFPGRFSGRQFSNSRSEMNVSTLELGDSALYLCASSLGGRTGELFFGEGSRLTVL.

V and J are TRBV19 and TRBJ2-1, with D tentatively TRBD2 (5 bases). The V gene lost 2 bases and the J gene lost 5 bases, with 28 bases spanning the gap. Per germline, CDR1 LNHDA and CDR2 SQIVND (reference sequence). The CDR3 runs 20 residues. This CDR3 reads CASSIQNSGKGRAKDNEQFF. The CDR3 DNA sequence: TGTGCCAGTAGTATACAGAACAGCGGTAAGGGTCGGGCTAAAGACAATGAGCAGTTCTTC.

The chain employs TRBV18 and TRBJ2-1; 7 nucleotides match TRBD2. With V trimmed by 3 bases and J by 8 bases, 13 bases remained unmatched. The germline V gene has CDR1 KGHSH and CDR2 LQKENI. This CDR3 comprises 16 residues. CDR3 sequence: CASSPAASGPVDEQFF. The CDR3 DNA is TGTGCCAGCTCACCCGCAGCTAGCGGTCCGGTGGATGAGCAGTTCTTC.

DNA of the CDR3: TGTGCCAGCAGTGTAGGGAACACTGAAGCTTTCTTT. This encodes CASSVGNTEAFF. The chain links TRBV2 to TRBJ1-1; no clear D gene. Germline CDR1 and CDR2: SNHLY and FYNNEI. V was clipped by 4 bases and J by 1 base, with 4 bases between them. CDR3 size: 12 residues.

The CDR3: CASSSGTQAGELFF. The DNA of the CDR3 is TGTGCCAGCAGCTCCGGGACCCAGGCCGGGGAGCTGTTTTTT. The chain uses TRBV7-9 and TRBJ2-2, with D tentatively TRBD1 or TRBD2 (5 bases each). This CDR3 has 14 residues. The V and J ends lost 4 bases and 6 bases respectively, with 12 bases between them. The germline V gene has CDR1 SEHNR and CDR2 FQNEAQ (reference sequence).

The V call is TRBV11-1, the J call TRBJ1-1; D is unclear. The CDR3 is made up of 14 amino acids. V was clipped by 1 base and J by 6 bases, with 12 bases between them. Germline CDR1 and CDR2: SGHAT and FQDESV (reference sequence). The CDR3 DNA reads TGTGCCAGCAGCTTAGGCGGGGTCATCTCTGAAGCTTTCTTT. Translated: CASSLGGVISEAFF.

The count of this clone is one. The chain has TRBV10-1 and TRBJ2-5, with D maybe TRBD2 (7 bases). Germline V gives CDR1 WNHNN, CDR2 SYGVQD (reference sequence). CDR3 length: 17 residues. With 0 bases removed from V and 2 bases from J, the gap between germline ends came to 16 bases. The CDR3 here is CASSESTRRGAQETQYF. The CDR3 nucleotides read TGCGCCAGCAGTGAGTCGACTCGCCGGGGGGCTCAAGAGACCCAGTACTTC.

This chain connects TRBV18 to TRBJ1-3, with a tentative D call TRBD1 (5 bases). The CDR3 covers 15 residues. V gave up 0 bases and J gave up 2 bases, with 8 bases separating them. Germline V gene lookup returns CDR1 KGHSH and CDR2 LQKENI. This CDR3 is CASSPPGRAGNTIYF. CDR3 bases: TGTGCCAGCTCACCACCGGGCAGGGCTGGAAACACCATATATTTT.

The V call is TRBV15, the J call TRBJ1-3, with TRBD1 matching 8 bases. There are 15 residues in the CDR3. Germline-derived CDR1 and CDR2 are LNHNV and YYDKDF (reference sequence). The V and J ends lost 3 bases and 5 bases, in that order; junction bases with no gene match: 6. The CDR3 nucleotides read TGTGCCACCAGCAGCGCCGGGACAGGTAGAAACACCATATATTTT. Protein product: CATSSAGTGRNTIYF.

This chain uses TRBV6-6 with TRBJ1-6; no clear D. Deletions cut 1 base from V and 10 bases from J, with 11 bases between. The CDR3 is 14 amino acids. From germline, CDR1 is MNHNY and CDR2 SVGAGI (reference sequence). CDR3 residues: CASSYYGVQSPLHF. CDR3 nucleotide sequence: TGTGCCAGCAGTTACTATGGAGTGCAATCACCCCTCCACTTT.

In the case of this clone: The sample has other DNA sequences that encode this CDR3 too. The rearrangement joins TRBV18 to TRBJ1-3, with 7 bases lining up with TRBD1. The CDR3 consists of 16 residues. V shed 3 bases and J 1 base; nucleotides not matched to a gene: 6. Germline V gene sequence: CDR1 KGHSH, CDR2 LQKENI. For the CDR3, the DNA is TGTGCCAGCTCACCGAGGACAGGAGGATCTGGAAACACCATATATTTT. Protein product: CASSPRTGGSGNTIYF.